This T cell receptor (beta chain) comes out of a study of post-analysis software for immune sequencing data. Study details: Secondary progressive, relapsing-remitting and progressive-relapsing multiple sclerosis were among the included disease courses. Notes on the study in general: Versus controls, multiple sclerosis patients showed significantly lower diversity (normalized Chao1). Relative to controls, patients had a few TRBV segments at higher frequency, with TRBV5-6, TRBV5-1 and TRBV20-1 among these. Those samples that were prepared in the same batch co-clustered strongly by F measure.

Details on this clonotype: Its specificity is unknown.

Trimming left V 6 bases short and J 6 bases short, with 23 bases between. CDR3 length: 16 amino acids. The germline V gene has CDR1 MGHRA and CDR2 YSYEKL. Incorporated into the TCR beta cDNA libraries were unique molecular identifiers, which served to reduce PCR and sequencing biases. The source material, 1 to 10 million T cells, gave rise to 400,000 to 550,000 cDNA molecules. TCRdb redid the calling of the PCR reads with MiXCR, one entry per CDR3 protein. The sample shows hundreds of thousands of distinct CDR3 sequences, roughly 27% of them seen only once. The source of this sequence is a girl under 18 with multiple sclerosis. The sample comprised blood. The chain recombines TRBV4-1 with TRBJ1-2; no clear D. The CDR3 DNA is TGCGCCAGCAGTCACTCGTGGCCTAAAGGCGGTAATGGCTACACCTTC. It specifies CASSHSWPKGGNGYTF.